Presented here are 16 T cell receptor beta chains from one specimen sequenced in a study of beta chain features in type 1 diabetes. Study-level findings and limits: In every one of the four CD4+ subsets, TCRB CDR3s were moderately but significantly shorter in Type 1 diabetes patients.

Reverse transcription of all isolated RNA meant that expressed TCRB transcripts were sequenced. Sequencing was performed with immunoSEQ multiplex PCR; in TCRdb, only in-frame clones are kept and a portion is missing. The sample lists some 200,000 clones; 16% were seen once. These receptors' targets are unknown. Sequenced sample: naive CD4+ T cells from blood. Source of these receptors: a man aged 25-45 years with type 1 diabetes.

CDR3 coding DNA: TGTGCCAGCAGTGATTTACTAGCGAACGCGGAGACCCAGTACTTC. Amino acids: CASSDLLANAETQYF. The J gene is TRBJ2-5, the V gene TRBV2; 7 bases line up with TRBD2. Germline V gives CDR1 SNHLY, CDR2 FYNNEI. The CDR3 consists of 15 residues. V was clipped by 3 bases and J by 5 bases; unmatched bases: 9.

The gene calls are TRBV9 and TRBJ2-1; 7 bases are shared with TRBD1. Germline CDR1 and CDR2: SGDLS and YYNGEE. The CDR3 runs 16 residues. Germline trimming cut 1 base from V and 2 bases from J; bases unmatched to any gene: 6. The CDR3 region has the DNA TGTGCCAGCAGCGTATCGCAGGGGGACGCCTACAATGAGCAGTTCTTC. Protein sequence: CASSVSQGDAYNEQFF.

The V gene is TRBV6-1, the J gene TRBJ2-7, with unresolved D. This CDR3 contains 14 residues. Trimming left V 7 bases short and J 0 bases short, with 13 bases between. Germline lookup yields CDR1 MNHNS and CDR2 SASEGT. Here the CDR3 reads CASIGQPISYEQYF. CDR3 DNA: TGTGCCAGCATCGGGCAACCCATCTCCTACGAGCAGTACTTC.

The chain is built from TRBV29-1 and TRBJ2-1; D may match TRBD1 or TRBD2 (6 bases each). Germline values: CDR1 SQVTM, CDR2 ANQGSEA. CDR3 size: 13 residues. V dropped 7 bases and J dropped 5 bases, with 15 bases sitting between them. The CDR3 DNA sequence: TGCAGCGCTCAATGGGGGGCCGACAATGAGCAGTTCTTC. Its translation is CSAQWGADNEQFF.

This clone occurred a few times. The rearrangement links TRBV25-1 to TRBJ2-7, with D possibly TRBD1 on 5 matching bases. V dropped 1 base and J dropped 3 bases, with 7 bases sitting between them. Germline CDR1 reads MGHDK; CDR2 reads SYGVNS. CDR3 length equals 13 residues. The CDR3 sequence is CASSESGNYEQYF. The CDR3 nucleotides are TGTGCCAGCAGTGAATCAGGGAACTACGAGCAGTACTTC.

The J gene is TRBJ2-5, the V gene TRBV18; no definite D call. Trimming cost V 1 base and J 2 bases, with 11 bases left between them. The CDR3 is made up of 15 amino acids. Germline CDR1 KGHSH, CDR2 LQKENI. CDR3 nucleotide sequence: TGTGCCAGCTCACCACAGGCCAACTCGCAAGAGACCCAGTACTTC. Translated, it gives CASSPQANSQETQYF.

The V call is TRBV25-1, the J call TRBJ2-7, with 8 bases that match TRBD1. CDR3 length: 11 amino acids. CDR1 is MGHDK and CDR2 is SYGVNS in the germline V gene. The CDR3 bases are TGTGCGACACAGGGGGCCTACGAGCAGTACTTC. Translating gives CATQGAYEQYF.

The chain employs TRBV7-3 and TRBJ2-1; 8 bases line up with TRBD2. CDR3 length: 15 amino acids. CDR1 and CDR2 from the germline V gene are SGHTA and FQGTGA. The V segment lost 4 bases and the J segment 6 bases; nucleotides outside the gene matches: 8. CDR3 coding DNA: TGTGCCAGCAGCTCACTAGCGGAAGGCGTCAATGAGCAGTTCTTC. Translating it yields CASSSLAEGVNEQFF.

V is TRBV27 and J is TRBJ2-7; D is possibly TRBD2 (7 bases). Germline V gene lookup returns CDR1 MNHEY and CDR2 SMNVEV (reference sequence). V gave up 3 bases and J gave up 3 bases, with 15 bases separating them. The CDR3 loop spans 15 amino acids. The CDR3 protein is CASSFTGGGGYEQYF. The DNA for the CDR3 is TGTGCCAGCAGTTTCACGGGAGGAGGGGGCTACGAGCAGTACTTC.

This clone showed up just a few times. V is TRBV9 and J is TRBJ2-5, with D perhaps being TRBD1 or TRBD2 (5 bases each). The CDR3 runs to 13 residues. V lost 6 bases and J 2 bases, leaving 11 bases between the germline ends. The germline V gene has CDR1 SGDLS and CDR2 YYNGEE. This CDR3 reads CASKRGAQETQYF. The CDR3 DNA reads TGTGCCAGCAAAAGAGGGGCTCAAGAGACCCAGTACTTC.

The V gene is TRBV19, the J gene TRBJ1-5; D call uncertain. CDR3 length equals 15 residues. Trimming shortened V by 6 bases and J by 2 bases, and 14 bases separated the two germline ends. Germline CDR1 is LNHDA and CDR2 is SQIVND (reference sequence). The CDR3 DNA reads TGTGCCAGTAGCCGTGTGGGTATGGGCAATCAGCCCCAGCATTTT. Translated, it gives CASSRVGMGNQPQHF.

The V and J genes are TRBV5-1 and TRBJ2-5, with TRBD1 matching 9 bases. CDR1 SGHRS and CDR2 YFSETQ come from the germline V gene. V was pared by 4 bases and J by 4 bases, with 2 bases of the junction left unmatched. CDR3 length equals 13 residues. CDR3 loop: CASSPTGGETQYF. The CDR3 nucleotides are TGCGCCAGCAGCCCGACAGGGGGAGAGACCCAGTACTTC.

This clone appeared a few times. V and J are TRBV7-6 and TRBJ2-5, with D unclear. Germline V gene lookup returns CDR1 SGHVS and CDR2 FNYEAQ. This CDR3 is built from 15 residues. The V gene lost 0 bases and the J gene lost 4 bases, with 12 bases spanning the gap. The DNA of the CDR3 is TGTGCCAGCAGCTTAGCTTGGGTAGACGGAGAGACCCAGTACTTC. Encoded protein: CASSLAWVDGETQYF.

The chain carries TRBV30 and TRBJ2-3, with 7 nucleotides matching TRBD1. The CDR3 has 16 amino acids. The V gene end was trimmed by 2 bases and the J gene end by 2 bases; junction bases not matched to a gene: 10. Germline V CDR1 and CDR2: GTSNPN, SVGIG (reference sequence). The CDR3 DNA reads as TGTGCCTGGAGTCCCCTGGGACAGCTAATCACAGATACGCAGTATTTT. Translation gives CAWSPLGQLITDTQYF.

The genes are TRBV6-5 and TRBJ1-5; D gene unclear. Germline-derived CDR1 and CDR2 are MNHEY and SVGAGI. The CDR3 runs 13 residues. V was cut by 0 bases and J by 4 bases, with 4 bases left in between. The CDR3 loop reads CASSYSVNQPQHF. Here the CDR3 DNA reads TGTGCCAGCAGTTACTCGGTTAATCAGCCCCAGCATTTT.

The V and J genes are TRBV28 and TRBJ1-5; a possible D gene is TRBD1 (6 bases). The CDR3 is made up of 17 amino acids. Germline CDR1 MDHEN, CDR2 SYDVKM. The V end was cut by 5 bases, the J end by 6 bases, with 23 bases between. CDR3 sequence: CASSLPPSQGGFQPQHF. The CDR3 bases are TGTGCCAGCAGTCTACCCCCCTCACAGGGTGGGTTTCAGCCCCAGCATTTT.